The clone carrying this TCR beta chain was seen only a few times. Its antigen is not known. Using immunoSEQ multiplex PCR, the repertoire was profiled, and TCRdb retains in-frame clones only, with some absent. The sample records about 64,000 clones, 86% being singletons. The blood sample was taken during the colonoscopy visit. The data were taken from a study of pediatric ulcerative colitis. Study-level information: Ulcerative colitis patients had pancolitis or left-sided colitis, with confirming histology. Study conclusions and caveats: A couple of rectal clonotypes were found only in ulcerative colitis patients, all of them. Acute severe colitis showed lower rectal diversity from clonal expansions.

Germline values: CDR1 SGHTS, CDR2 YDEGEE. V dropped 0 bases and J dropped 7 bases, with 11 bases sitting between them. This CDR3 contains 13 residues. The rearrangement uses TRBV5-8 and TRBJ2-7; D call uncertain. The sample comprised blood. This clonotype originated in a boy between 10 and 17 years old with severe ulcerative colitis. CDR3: CASSLVRMGEQYF. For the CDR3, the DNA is TGTGCCAGCAGCTTGGTTCGTATGGGGGAGCAGTACTTC.